These 30 T cell receptor beta chains share one sample of origin, sequenced in a study of OX40 agonist ivuxolimab in advanced cancers. Sequencing used immunoSEQ multiplex PCR; TCRdb keeps in-frame clones, though not all of them. The data hold tens of thousands of clones, with 86% observed a single time. Sequences were derived from CD4+ or CD8+ T cells sorted from blood, sampled in a trial of the OX40 agonist ivuxolimab. Receptor source: an adult with an advanced solid tumor such as melanoma, head and neck, liver or kidney cancer.

The chain is built from TRBV21-1 and TRBJ1-1. TRBV21-1 is a pseudogene locus. The CDR3 has 12 residues. CDR3 sequence: CATRPWWTEAFF. In DNA form, the CDR3 reads TGTGCCACCAGACCCTGGTGGACTGAAGCTTTCTTT.

The V and J genes are TRBV6-1 and TRBJ2-4, with a possible D match to TRBD2 (6 bases). Looked up from germline, CDR1 is MNHNS and CDR2 is SASEGT. V lost 3 bases and J lost 0, with 12 bases in between. CDR3 length equals 16 residues. The CDR3 spells CASSDRPGLAKNIQYF. Written as DNA, the CDR3 is TGTGCCAGCAGTGACAGACCGGGACTAGCCAAAAACATTCAGTACTTC.

This clone appeared once. The rearrangement links TRBV28 to TRBJ1-4; D ambiguous. This CDR3 contains 13 residues. Germline V gives CDR1 MDHEN, CDR2 SYDVKM. The V end was cut by 2 bases, the J end by 8 bases, with 9 bases between. CDR3 DNA sequence: TGTGCCAGCAGTTTAGGGGAGGTCGAAAAACTGTTTTTT. It is translated as CASSLGEVEKLFF.

About this clone: One end of the junction is discordant with germline, which a read error may explain. J is TRBJ2-2 and V is TRBV5-1, with D perhaps TRBD1 (6 bases). The CDR3 runs 14 residues. The germline CDR1 and CDR2 sequences are SGHRS and YFSETQ. The CDR3 protein is CASSRYEGHRGAVF. In nucleotides, the CDR3 is TGCGCCAGCAGTAGGTACGAGGGACACCGGGGAGCTGTTTTT.

The genes are TRBV9 and TRBJ2-5, with D perhaps TRBD2 (6 bases). Trimming removed 0 bases from V and 2 bases from J, with 8 bases in between. Per the germline V gene, CDR1 is SGDLS and CDR2 is YYNGEE. The CDR3 contains 14 residues. The CDR3 loop reads CASSVDGRQETQYF. In nucleotides, the CDR3 is TGTGCCAGCAGCGTAGACGGGAGACAAGAGACCCAGTACTTC. The whole variable domain, filled in from reference TRBV9 and TRBJ2-5, reads DSGVTQTPKHLITATGQRVTLRCSPRSGDLSVYWYQQSLDQGLQFLIQYYNGEERAKGNILERFSAQQFPDLHSELNLSSLELGDSALYFCASSVDGRQETQYFGPGTRLLVL.

The V call is TRBV6-6, the J call TRBJ1-6, with D uncertain. The CDR3 sequence is 13 residues long. In germline, CDR1 is MNHNY, CDR2 SVGAGI (reference sequence). V lost 2 bases to trimming and J lost 8 bases, with 7 bases between them. CDR3 amino acids: CASSYGEDSPLHF. The CDR3 DNA is TGTGCCAGCAGTTACGGGGAAGATTCACCCCTCCACTTT.

CDR3 residues: CASSLGYRLQETQYF. The CDR3 DNA is TGTGCCAGCAGCTTAGGTTACAGACTCCAAGAGACCCAGTACTTC. The rearrangement uses TRBV7-2 and TRBJ2-5; unclear D gene. Deletions cut 1 base from V and 1 base from J, with 10 bases between. Germline V gene sequence: CDR1 SGHTA, CDR2 FQGNSA. CDR3 length: 15 residues.

The chain carries TRBV10-3 and TRBJ1-5; D is unclear. With 3 bases removed from V and 4 bases from J, the gap between germline ends came to 10 bases. CDR3 length: 14 residues. Germline V gene data show CDR1 as ENHRY and CDR2 as SYGVKD. CDR3 sequence reads: CAISESDGNQPQHF. CDR3 DNA sequence: TGTGCCATCAGTGAATCGGACGGAAATCAGCCCCAGCATTTT.

The gene calls are TRBV18 and TRBJ2-7; 7 positions agree with TRBD2. V was clipped by 0 bases and J by 3 bases; unmatched bases: 5. Looked up from germline, CDR1 is KGHSH and CDR2 is LQKENI. This CDR3 contains 15 residues. The CDR3 reads CASSPPASGVYEQYF. In nucleotides, the CDR3 is TGTGCCAGCTCACCACCGGCCAGCGGGGTCTACGAGCAGTACTTC. The whole variable domain, filled in from reference TRBV18 and TRBJ2-7, reads NAGVMQNPRHLVRRRGQEARLRCSPMKGHSHVYWYRQLPEEGLKFMVYLQKENIIDESGMPKERFSAEFPKEGPSILRIQQVVRGDSAAYFCASSPPASGVYEQYFGPGTRLTVT.

This clone appeared once. This chain links TRBV11-2 with TRBJ2-5, with D possibly being TRBD1 (6 bases). V was cut by 4 bases and J by 1 base, with 10 bases left in between. The CDR3 has 14 residues. In germline, CDR1 is SGHAT, CDR2 FQNNGV. CDR3 loop: CASSWRTAQETQYF. CDR3 nucleotides: TGTGCCAGCAGCTGGAGGACAGCCCAAGAGACCCAGTACTTC.

This clone was seen more than once but under ten times. The chain uses TRBV10-3 and TRBJ2-7; 8 bases line up with TRBD1. Germline values: CDR1 ENHRY, CDR2 SYGVKD. The CDR3 extends over 13 amino acids. Losses at the gene ends were 9 bases for V and 7 bases for J; bases not matched to a gene: 11. CDR3 amino acids: CAIDSGQGNEQYF. The CDR3 coding sequence is TGTGCCATAGATTCAGGACAGGGTAATGAGCAGTACTTC.

The chain couples TRBV30 to TRBJ2-1, with D possibly being TRBD2 (6 bases). Germline V gene lookup returns CDR1 GTSNPN and CDR2 SVGIG (reference sequence). The CDR3 spans 14 residues. Trimming pared 3 bases from V and 4 bases from J, leaving 13 bases between. CDR3 nucleotide sequence: TGTGCCTGGAGACCAGCGGGCCCTTACAATGAGCAGTTCTTC. Its protein is CAWRPAGPYNEQFF. Variable domain in full (rest from reference TRBV30 and TRBJ2-1): SQTIHQWPATLVQPVGSPLSLECTVEGTSNPNLYWYRQAAGRGLQLLFYSVGIGQISSEVPQNLSASRPQDRQFILSSKKLLLSDSGFYLCAWRPAGPYNEQFFGPGTRLTVL.

The chain combines TRBV4-2 with TRBJ2-7; 8 positions agree with TRBD2. Germline V lookup: CDR1 LGHNA, CDR2 YNFKEQ. This CDR3 contains 15 residues. Trimming cost V 4 bases and J 3 bases; bases outside gene matches: 8. The chain's CDR3 is CASSRISGEVYEQYF. CDR3 coding DNA: TGTGCCAGCAGCCGAATTAGCGGGGAGGTCTACGAGCAGTACTTC.

This clone was counted between two and nine times. This chain uses TRBV11-2 with TRBJ2-3; 12 bases are a match to TRBD2. The V gene's germline CDR1 is SGHAT and CDR2 FQNNGV. J lost 5 bases, V lost 5 bases, and 8 bases had no gene match. The CDR3 is 16 amino acids. CDR3 in amino acids: CASSRASGGEGDTQYF. Here the CDR3 DNA reads TGTGCCAGCAGCCGCGCTAGCGGGGGGGAGGGAGATACGCAGTATTTT.

The J gene is TRBJ2-3, the V gene TRBV6-4; 10 positions agree with TRBD2. Germline lookup yields CDR1 MRHNA and CDR2 SNTAGT. The J segment lost 4 bases and the V segment lost 2 bases, leaving 6 bases of the junction unmatched. This CDR3 has 16 residues. CDR3 sequence: CASSDQSGGAPDTQYF. The CDR3, as DNA: TGTGCCAGCAGTGACCAGAGCGGGGGGGCCCCAGATACGCAGTATTTT.

This clone appeared once. This chain connects TRBV27 to TRBJ2-7, with 12 positions matching TRBD2. The germline V gene encodes CDR1 MNHEY and CDR2 SMNVEV (reference sequence). The CDR3 runs 14 residues. J gave up 11 bases and V 6 bases, and 11 bases lay outside the gene matches. The chain's CDR3 is CASRASGGAVDEYF. CDR3 coding DNA: TGTGCCAGCAGAGCTAGCGGGGGGGCCGTGGATGAGTACTTC.

This clone was seen once. The CDR3, as DNA: TGTGCCAGCAGCTTAAGGTTCGCCGGGGAGCTGTTTTTT. Encoded protein: CASSLRFAGELFF. The rearrangement uses TRBV7-9 and TRBJ2-2, with no clear D. The germline CDR1 and CDR2 sequences are SEHNR and FQNEAQ (reference sequence). V was shortened by 2 bases and J by 6 bases, with 7 bases between the two germline ends. The CDR3 runs 13 residues. Full variable domain (missing parts from reference TRBV7-9 and TRBJ2-2): DTGVSQNPRHKITKRGQNVTFRCDPISEHNRLYWYRQTLGQGPEFLTYFQNEAQLEKSRLLSDRFSAERPKGSFSTLEIQRTEQGDSAMYLCASSLRFAGELFFGEGSRLTVL.

The chain has TRBV2 and TRBJ1-2; D remains unclear. This CDR3 comprises 13 residues. V shed 2 bases and J shed 6 bases, with 10 bases lying between them. Germline CDR1 reads SNHLY; CDR2 reads FYNNEI. This CDR3 is CASSEQEYNGYTF. The CDR3 bases are TGTGCCAGCAGTGAACAGGAGTATAATGGCTACACCTTC.

This chain joins TRBV15 and TRBJ2-5; D perhaps matches TRBD1 (6 bases). Germline-derived CDR1 and CDR2 are LNHNV and YYDKDF (reference sequence). Trimming removed 8 bases at V and 5 bases at J, with 21 bases between. CDR3 length: 15 residues. CDR3 region: CATRRDTGPVETQYF. The CDR3 DNA sequence: TGTGCCACCCGCCGGGACACCGGACCTGTTGAGACCCAGTACTTC.

V gene TRBV28 combines with J gene TRBJ2-2; 10 bases match TRBD2. This CDR3 is 19 amino acids long. Unmatched junction bases numbered 20, after V lost 8 bases and J lost 5 bases. Germline-derived CDR1 and CDR2 are MDHEN and SYDVKM. CDR3 protein: CASQNPPLGSGGYTGELFF. DNA of the CDR3: TGTGCCAGCCAAAACCCGCCTTTGGGTAGCGGGGGGTATACCGGGGAGCTGTTTTTT.

The chain carries TRBV20-1 and TRBJ2-5; D is unresolved. V shed 5 bases and J shed 7 bases, with 8 bases lying between them. This CDR3 contains 10 residues. CDR1 and CDR2 from the germline V gene are DFQATT and SNEGSKA (reference sequence). In nucleotides, the CDR3 is TGCAGTGCTTCTAAGGGGACCCAGTACTTC. This translates into CSASKGTQYF.

This clone was recorded once. V usage is TRBV7-8 and J usage is TRBJ2-7; D unclear. The germline V and J ends were trimmed by 7 bases and 4 bases, with 17 bases remaining between them. There are 14 residues in the CDR3. Germline CDR1 SGHVS, CDR2 FQNEAQ. The CDR3 sequence: CASTPRRFNYEQYF. The CDR3 bases are TGTGCCAGCACCCCGCGTCGATTTAATTACGAGCAGTACTTC.

V and J are TRBV7-8 and TRBJ2-3, with 11 bases identical to TRBD2. Germline assignment: CDR1 SGHVS and CDR2 FQNEAQ. The CDR3 extends over 15 amino acids. Trimming at V came to 5 bases and at J to 2 bases, leaving 3 bases not matched to a gene. CDR3: CASSPSGGYTDTQYF. CDR3 nucleotide sequence: TGTGCCAGCAGCCCTAGCGGGGGGTACACAGATACGCAGTATTTT.

The chain is built from TRBV5-1 and TRBJ1-2, with unresolved D. There are 12 residues in the CDR3. Trimming removed 4 bases at V and 8 bases at J, with 12 bases between. Germline CDR1 reads SGHRS; CDR2 reads YFSETQ. The chain's CDR3 is CASSTPPGGYTF. In DNA form, the CDR3 reads TGCGCCAGCAGCACGCCGCCCGGGGGCTACACCTTC.

This chain joins TRBV29-1 and TRBJ1-1, with TRBD1 matching 10 bases. CDR1 and CDR2 (germline): SQVTM, ANQGSEA. J lost 6 bases, V lost 7 bases, and 5 bases had no gene match. CDR3 length: 12 residues. CDR3 in amino acids: CSGGTGEAEAFF. The CDR3 DNA reads TGCAGCGGTGGGACAGGGGAAGCTGAAGCTTTCTTT.

This chain uses TRBV29-1 with TRBJ1-5; 7 bases are a match to TRBD1. The V segment lost 6 bases and the J segment 5 bases; nucleotides outside the gene matches: 10. Germline CDR1 reads SQVTM; CDR2 reads ANQGSEA. The CDR3 covers 14 residues. The chain's CDR3 is CSVTTGSGDQPQHF. The CDR3 DNA reads TGCAGCGTAACGACAGGGTCCGGGGATCAGCCCCAGCATTTT. The full variable domain, in which reference TRBV29-1 and TRBJ1-5 provide the parts outside the CDR3, is SAVISQKPSRDICQRGTSLTIQCQVDSQVTMMFWYRQQPGQSLTLIATANQGSEATYESGFVIDKFPISRPNLTFSTLTVSNMSPEDSSIYLCSVTTGSGDQPQHFGDGTRLSIL.

The chain has TRBV7-2 and TRBJ1-1, with D possibly being TRBD1 (5 bases). The CDR3 is 15 residues long. Trimming pared 0 bases from V and 6 bases from J, leaving 14 bases between. Germline CDR1 is SGHTA and CDR2 is FQGNSA. In DNA, the CDR3 is TGTGCCAGCAGCTTAGCGGGGGACCAGGTACCTGAAGCTTTCTTT. It specifies CASSLAGDQVPEAFF.

The rearrangement joins TRBV6-1 to TRBJ1-5; TRBD1 aligns across 10 bases. With V trimmed by 6 bases and J by 6 bases, 5 bases remained unmatched. Looked up from germline, CDR1 is MNHNS and CDR2 is SASEGT. The CDR3 sequence is 14 residues long. CDR3 protein: CASRGTGVTQPQHF. The CDR3 coding sequence is TGTGCCAGCAGAGGGACAGGGGTGACTCAGCCCCAGCATTTT.

This clone was counted a single time. This chain uses TRBV6-5 with TRBJ1-4; TRBD1 matches 8 bases. Germline V gene sequence: CDR1 MNHEY, CDR2 SVGAGI. With V trimmed by 10 bases and J by 6 bases, 7 bases remained unmatched. This CDR3 has 13 residues. CDR3 in amino acids: CATRGRGHEKLFF. The CDR3 region has the DNA TGTGCCACCCGGGGCAGGGGGCATGAAAAACTGTTTTTT.

The chain uses TRBV28 and TRBJ1-2, with D possibly matching TRBD1 (6 bases). Trimming shortened V by 10 bases and J by 6 bases, and 24 bases separated the two germline ends. This CDR3 is built from 15 residues. The germline V gene encodes CDR1 MDHEN and CDR2 SYDVKM. CDR3 in amino acids: CATRGGALGVDGYTF. CDR3 DNA sequence: TGTGCCACCCGGGGGGGGGCCCTGGGCGTGGATGGCTACACCTTC.